This TCR beta chain stems from a study of blood T cell repertoires in COVID-19. Study overall: Both acute and convalescent COVID-19 samples were obtained from the United States, Italy and Spain. PBMCs, B-cell-depleted T cells, or T cells provided the cDNA or gDNA that made up the material.

As regards this clone: Compared with germline, one end of the junction differs, possibly owing to a read error.

In the original workflow: By means of reference gene primer amplification, nucleated cell counts were estimated. This table comes from immunoSEQ multiplex PCR, and its TCRdb copy is limited to in-frame clones, with some not included. V and J calls plus clone size are reproduced from that table; the DNA served to infer D and trimming. This sample carries some 220,000 clones, 80% to 90% of them seen once, and the ten largest clones take roughly 3.2%. Cohorts were based on clinical histories the participants reported. CDR1 and CDR2 (germline): LGHNA, YSLEER. The CDR3 extends over 14 amino acids. Sequences were obtained from PBMCs or T cells enriched from blood (not recorded which). The chain couples TRBV4-3 to TRBJ1-3; tentatively, D is TRBD1 (5 bases). This clonotype was obtained from a woman in her forties or fifties in a cohort exposed to, infected with or recovered from COVID-19 (not recorded which). This chain's CDR3 is CASSQEWLGPNRFF. The CDR3 nucleotides read TGCGCCAGCAGCCAAGAATGGTTGGGGCCCAATCGCTTTTTT.